This entry describes one TCR beta chain. The clone's antigen remains unknown. Qualities for individual bases were not recorded, and no much larger clone is one base off. The cohort consisted of hundreds of healthy bone marrow donors. At the time of sampling, every cohort member was nominally healthy, though immune exposures that went unrecorded were likely present. CMV serostatus was positive for almost 300 and negative for 352 of the 666 cohort members, and was not recorded for this donor. A peripheral blood sample was provided by each donor, and peripheral blood mononuclear cells were used for TCR beta sequencing. Genomic DNA was extracted from the blood cell samples with the Qiagen DNeasy Blood Extraction Kit. The sample comes from a study of cytomegalovirus exposure and HLA in healthy donors (dated by TCRdb to the late 2010s). At the level of the whole study: In an earlier analysis of fewer than 750 of the donors, 250 to 350 Gb of sequence data and 117 million unique TCR beta sequences from 180 million or so T cells were reported. The study was designed to test whether signatures of past pathogen exposure could be identified by cataloging public T cell receptors. All discovery cohort repertoires had been generated using a single sequencing platform. Donor age, sex, ethnicity and CMV serostatus were collected together with the repertoire data. About five DR-DQ haplotypes were treated as single units for association and clustering because of strong linkage in the cohort. Across some 400 genotyped donors of the cohort, an average of about 220,000 unique TCR beta nucleotide sequences per donor were sequenced, and roughly 20% of those sequences were non-productive. The study combined high-throughput TCR immunosequencing, statistical association of individual TCRs with disease status, and machine learning to predict cytomegalovirus infection status. Using immunosequencing, the study profiled T cell repertoires from fewer than 850 subjects and related those repertoires to cytomegalovirus serostatus. The genetic ancestry cluster associated with self-reported Caucasian donors included around four fifths of the 398 genotyped donors. The number of donors typed differed by locus, with 629-630 for A, B, C, DRB1 and DQB1, roughly 520 for DQA1, 606 for DPA1, and 400 to 490 for DPB1. HLA typing included class I and class II loci at four-digit resolution. To decide whether each TCR beta V gene segment behaved as functional or pseudogenic, an earlier analysis of some 600 of the donors relied on high-throughput TCR beta sequencing. A later analysis re-analyzed previously published TCR beta repertoires from 600 to 850 donors and added high-resolution HLA genotyping to study TCR occurrence patterns. The later analysis used no new phenotypic data to find candidate immune exposures, relying instead on TCR beta sequences and their occurrence across donors. An early release covering roughly 600 HLA-typed donors comprised 300 to 350 gigabases of sequencing data and roughly 85 million unique TCR sequences. A later genetic analysis used genome-wide SNP genotypes for about 60% of the roughly 700 donors, treating that subset as a discovery cohort. Along with the approximately 700-subject first cohort, a separate validation cohort of more than 90 different subjects was used. General findings and caveats noted by the study authors: In a later analysis, HLA-associated TCR beta chains were found to be more clonally expanded and to have lower generation probabilities than equally common non-associated chains. A later analysis found that most CMV-associated TCR beta chains appeared HLA-restricted, with HLA associations seemingly driven largely by CMV exposure. An association between a missense DCLRE1C variant and V-gene and J-gene trimming of TCR beta chains was found in a later genetic analysis and replicated in an independent cohort. According to the authors, the approach could potentially be generalized to other disease states and immunological phenotypes. While some public TCRs were present in many individuals, most TCR sequences turned up only very rarely across donors. In vitro tests confirmed that a few of the cytomegalovirus-associated TCR beta chains recognize cytomegalovirus antigens. CMV serostatus was the only immune exposure information available for the cohort. A later analysis associated 16,951 TCR beta sequences with specific HLA alleles at a false discovery rate of 0.05. Correlated functional status among segregating V segments might be attributable to linkage disequilibrium, but an unknown experimental factor could not be ruled out. HLA typing was unavailable for some donors at each locus, so association tests used only the typed subset. The earlier analysis of approximately 590 of the donors excluded 15 to 20 rarely observed V segments, including chromosome 9 orphons, because counts were too low. A later analysis found that TCR association rates varied across HLA loci, with DRB1 alleles showing the most associated TCRs and HLA-C alleles the fewest. In a later analysis, several top co-occurrence clusters were reported to appear linked to parvovirus B19, influenza, CMV and Epstein-Barr virus. In both the original and validation cohorts, the classifier was reported to diagnose cytomegalovirus status with high specificity and sensitivity. Strong co-occurrence of HLA alleles, especially DR and DQ, made assigning TCR associations to individual alleles difficult. Sequencing depth was assumed to be roughly uniform across donors in the presence/absence analyses, though that assumption may not hold. A further reported finding was that TCR beta sequences accurately predicted the HLA-A and HLA-B alleles for most subjects in the first cohort. A group of highly shared sequence variants was considered likely to be a technical artifact of the sequencing pipeline. This cohort had only TCR beta chains sequenced, and the lack of alpha or paired-chain data limited which features could be detected. In a later genetic analysis, fewer N-insertions in productive TCRs were reported among donors in an Asian-associated ancestry cluster than the 666-donor mean. In the study, 164 TCR beta chains were listed as associated with cytomegalovirus. In an earlier analysis of some 550 of the donors, most TCR beta V segments were observed in productive rearrangements about 90% or about 30% of the time, broadly matching IMGT annotations. Some IMGT-functional V segments, including TRBV6-2 and TRBV6-3, could not be told apart with the 87-base-pair reads, so those segments were excluded.

The receptor library was made with the immunoSEQ multiplex PCR assay. The multiplex PCR relied on a mix of 60 forward primers for TCR Vbeta segments and 13 reverse primers for TCR Jbeta segments. Amplification of the CDR3 region of rearranged TCR beta genes was performed with a multiplex PCR assay on genomic DNA. Amplified TCR beta libraries were sequenced as 87-base-pair reads on the Illumina HiSeq System. Per the authors' processing: Across the 640 or so repertoires, a later analysis counted about 81 million unique TCR beta chains, some 11 million of which were shared by at least two donors. A nearest-neighbor algorithm error-corrected the raw reads and collapsed the reads into unique sequences, merging closely related sequences to remove PCR and sequencing errors. Alignment of CDR3 sequences to IMGT reference sequences was used to assign V, D and J gene segments. For a sequence to be retained, at least a six-nucleotide match to both a V gene segment and a J gene segment was required. Rearrangements were called productive when the CDR3 lacked stop codons and stayed in frame with V and J; all others were non-productive. CDR3 was defined by IMGT convention, running from the second conserved V-encoded cysteine to the conserved J-encoded phenylalanine. The earlier analysis of around 640 of the donors excluded sequences that lacked an unambiguous match to a single V gene segment. In an earlier analysis of 587 of the donors, a V segment was called functional when productive rearrangements were above 56.7%, and segregating when the standard deviation between donors exceeded 5%. To diagnose cytomegalovirus status from the catalog of TCR beta chain sequences, a statistical classification framework was built. A later analysis assigned V and J genes by comparing TCR nucleotide sequences with IMGT/GENE-DB human TR gene sequences. The TCRdist pipeline was used in a later analysis to assign CDR3 sequences and most-parsimonious VDJ recombination scenarios. In a later analysis, each TCR beta chain was defined by its CDR3 amino acid sequence together with its V-gene family, and reads without a unique V-gene family were excluded. To address suspected cross-contamination and a sequencing artifact, a later analysis removed 592 highly shared, low-generation-probability nucleotide sequences. In a later analysis, a clonal expansion index was calculated for each public chain from normalized within-repertoire ranks of inferred template counts. In a later analysis, generation probabilities were computed using a VDJ recombination model fitted to out-of-frame rearrangements, and the results were checked against IGoR. A later analysis scored TCR-TCR, TCR-HLA and TCR-CMV co-occurrence with hypergeometric tests, applying a repertoire-size bias correction to TCR pairs. A later analysis estimated false discovery rates by permuting HLA or CMV assignments 20 times. In a later analysis, co-occurring TCRs were grouped with DBSCAN, and TCRdist sequence similarity was added when clustering was performed within HLA-allele-positive subsets. For co-occurrence clustering, repertoires with fewer than 30,000 or more than 120,000 public chains were excluded, along with 4 to 6 repertoires with anomalous nucleotide sharing. TCRdb took over this immuneACCESS table, retaining in-frame rearrangements with V and J assigned. Such tables are incomplete; in checked studies, under half of the missing clones stem from an unresolved V gene, and the remainder is unexplained. The D gene and trimming were derived from the DNA, and the V and J assignments and clone size from that table. Recorded for this sample are 200,000 or so clones; more than 75% of them occurred a single time. Jointly, the top ten make up 1.3% of the sample.

At the junction V is shortened by 5 bases and J by 4 bases, with 9 bases in between. The germline V gene encodes CDR1 SGHTA and CDR2 FQGNSA. The CDR3 numbers 13 residues from cysteine through phenylalanine. The retained sequence is limited to the CDR3, 39 bases, with the frame set at the first base. The chain couples TRBV7-2 to TRBJ1-3; the D gene is not confidently resolved. This receptor was obtained from a human donor in good health. The sample comprised PBMCs. The sequence in DNA is TGTGCCAGCAGCACACAAACCGGAAACACCATATATTTT. Its translation reads: CASSTQTGNTIYF.